This T cell receptor beta chain came from a study of blood T cell repertoires in COVID-19. TCRdb keeps only in-frame clones here, not all; method: immunoSEQ multiplex PCR. The data contain about 210,000 clones, 65% to 90% of them singletons. The sequencing sample was made of peripheral blood. The sequence came from a woman in her 70s with COVID-19, enrolled during active disease.

The CDR3 DNA sequence: TGTGCCAGTAAAGCGGGGGGGATTACAGATACGCAGTATTTT. Translation: CASKAGGITDTQYF. The chain links TRBV19 to TRBJ2-3; the match to TRBD2 covers 10 bases. Germline loops: CDR1 LNHDA, CDR2 SQIVND (reference sequence). The CDR3 has 14 residues. With 7 bases clipped from V and 3 bases from J, the junction kept 4 bases outside the gene matches.